This T cell receptor (beta chain) was captured by sequencing in a study of cytomegalovirus exposure and HLA in healthy donors. V gave up 4 bases and J gave up 2 bases; unmatched junction bases: 9. The V gene's germline CDR1 is GTSNPN and CDR2 SVGIG (reference sequence). The CDR3 spans 16 residues. Primers: 60 Vbeta forward and 13 Jbeta reverse. Here immunoSEQ multiplex PCR was the method, and the copy in TCRdb shows in-frame clones only, minus some. Counted here are about 100,000 clones, around 79% occurring once; the ten biggest clones make up 11% to 15%. This clonotype was obtained from a male donor in good health and CMV-seropositive. The sequenced sample was PBMCs. The genes are TRBV30 and TRBJ2-5; 11 bases agree with TRBD2. CDR3 residues: CAWISGGAVSQETQYF. In nucleotides, the CDR3 is TGTGCCTGGATTAGCGGGGGGGCCGTGAGTCAAGAGACCCAGTACTTC. Supplemented by reference TRBV30 and TRBJ2-5, the full variable domain reads SQTIHQWPATLVQPVGSPLSLECTVEGTSNPNLYWYRQAAGRGLQLLFYSVGIGQISSEVPQNLSASRPQDRQFILSSKKLLLSDSGFYLCAWISGGAVSQETQYFGPGTRLLVL.